This passage covers 21 T cell receptor beta chains from one sample sequenced in a study of T cells after yellow fever vaccination. One entry per CDR3 protein results from TCRdb running MiXCR on the 5' RACE reads. This sample yields under 350,000 distinct CDR3 sequences, of which over 4% are seen a single time; about 22% belongs to the top ten. The sample here was PBMCs, taken 5 days after the yellow fever booster vaccination. The receptors originated from a man between 18 and 29 years old who received the YFV17D yellow fever vaccine.

The chain uses TRBV7-9 and TRBJ2-1; D might be TRBD1 (5 bases). The CDR3 consists of 16 residues. In germline, CDR1 is SEHNR, CDR2 FQNEAQ (reference sequence). The germline V and J ends were trimmed by 7 bases and 1 base, with 17 bases remaining between them. CDR3 protein: CASIPKTGASYNEQFF. CDR3 sequence (DNA): TGTGCCAGCATCCCGAAGACTGGGGCTTCCTACAATGAGCAGTTCTTC.

This chain uses TRBV20-1 with TRBJ2-5; no reliable D call. V lost 3 bases to trimming and J lost 2 bases, with 7 bases between them. Germline-derived CDR1 and CDR2 are DFQATT and SNEGSKA (reference sequence). The CDR3 is made up of 12 amino acids. CDR3 sequence (DNA): TGCAGTGCTAGGGCCGTACAAGAGACCCAGTACTTC. Translated: CSARAVQETQYF.

This clonotype was counted only a few times. The chain carries TRBV9 and TRBJ1-2; a possible D gene is TRBD1 (6 bases). The CDR3 has 16 amino acids. V lost 4 bases and J lost 2, with 18 bases in between. Looked up from germline, CDR1 is SGDLS and CDR2 is YYNGEE. CDR3 sequence: CASSPIGSRGNYGYTF. CDR3 nucleotide sequence: TGTGCCAGCAGCCCCATTGGATCGAGGGGGAACTATGGCTACACCTTC.

The chain has TRBV7-9 and TRBJ2-5; D is ambiguous. Germline values: CDR1 SEHNR, CDR2 FQNEAQ (reference sequence). V lost 8 bases and J lost 1, with 8 bases in between. The CDR3 has 12 residues. The CDR3 is CASRQLQETQYF. CDR3 nucleotide sequence: TGTGCCAGCCGCCAGCTCCAAGAGACCCAGTACTTC.

In this sample, this clonotype turned up a few times. V and J are TRBV7-2 and TRBJ1-5; tentative D call: TRBD1 (6 bases). Trimming pared 5 bases from V and 2 bases from J, leaving 13 bases between. The CDR3 has 15 residues. Germline lookup yields CDR1 SGHTA and CDR2 FQGNSA. The CDR3 region is CASSPQGGRNQPQHF. In nucleotides, the CDR3 is TGTGCCAGCAGCCCACAGGGAGGGCGCAATCAGCCCCAGCATTTT.

The V and J genes are TRBV18 and TRBJ1-1; D is uncertain. Deletions cut 3 bases from V and 1 base from J, with 9 bases between. Germline values: CDR1 KGHSH, CDR2 LQKENI. The CDR3 totals 14 residues. This CDR3 is CASSPRSENTEAFF. Written as DNA, the CDR3 is TGTGCCAGCTCACCGCGATCAGAGAACACTGAAGCTTTCTTT.

Ten or more counts support this clonotype. The chain combines TRBV10-3 with TRBJ2-1, with 7 bases aligning to TRBD1. J lost 7 bases, V lost 6 bases, and 6 bases had no gene match. The CDR3 contains 13 residues. Germline loops: CDR1 ENHRY, CDR2 SYGVKD. CDR3: CAIRRTGENEQFF. In DNA form, the CDR3 reads TGTGCCATCAGGAGGACAGGAGAAAATGAGCAGTTCTTC.

J is TRBJ2-1 and V is TRBV6-5, with D unresolved. V gave up 2 bases and J gave up 12 bases, with 20 bases separating them. Germline CDR1 and CDR2: MNHEY and SVGAGI. The CDR3 is 15 residues long. This CDR3 is CASSYGFTHGQGQFF. CDR3 DNA: TGTGCCAGCAGTTACGGGTTCACCCACGGCCAAGGGCAGTTCTTC.

This clonotype showed up just a few times. V usage is TRBV7-2 and J usage is TRBJ1-2, with D perhaps TRBD1 (5 bases). The V end lost 1 base, the J end lost 4 bases, and 10 bases lay between the germline ends. The CDR3 loop spans 14 amino acids. Germline V CDR1 and CDR2: SGHTA, FQGNSA. Here the CDR3 reads CASSLEGIGYGYTF. CDR3 bases: TGTGCCAGCAGCTTAGAGGGGATTGGCTATGGCTACACCTTC.

This clonotype was seen more than once but under ten times. The V call is TRBV7-9, the J call TRBJ2-1; TRBD2 aligns across 13 bases. The CDR3 contains 17 residues. V was pared by 4 bases and J by 4 bases, with 7 bases of the junction left unmatched. CDR1 is SEHNR, CDR2 FQNEAQ, per germline (reference sequence). CDR3 coding DNA: TGTGCCAGCAGCTCCCCCGGACTAGCGGGGGCTTACAATGAGCAGTTCTTC. Protein: CASSSPGLAGAYNEQFF. The full variable domain, with the rest looked up from reference TRBV7-9 and TRBJ2-1, is DTGVSQNPRHKITKRGQNVTFRCDPISEHNRLYWYRQTLGQGPEFLTYFQNEAQLEKSRLLSDRFSAERPKGSFSTLEIQRTEQGDSAMYLCASSSPGLAGAYNEQFFGPGTRLTVL.

This chain joins TRBV7-9 and TRBJ2-7; perhaps TRBD1 as D (6 bases). V was shortened by 5 bases and J by 5 bases, with 16 bases between the two germline ends. The CDR3 sequence is 14 residues long. Germline lookup yields CDR1 SEHNR and CDR2 FQNEAQ (reference sequence). CDR3 sequence (DNA): TGTGCCAGCAGCACCTCAGGGGCATTCGACGAGCAGTACTTC. Residues: CASSTSGAFDEQYF.

This clonotype showed up just a few times. The CDR3 reads CASSQLPPAGSSYNEQFF. CDR3 nucleotide sequence: TGTGCCAGCAGCCAGCTTCCTCCGGCGGGGAGCTCCTACAATGAGCAGTTCTTC. This chain links TRBV4-2 with TRBJ2-1; tentatively, D is TRBD2 (6 bases). V was clipped by 3 bases and J by 0 bases, with 18 bases between them. The CDR3 runs to 18 residues. CDR1 and CDR2 from the germline V gene are LGHNA and YNFKEQ.

This clonotype was seen more than once but under ten times. The chain is built from TRBV18 and TRBJ1-1; possible D gene TRBD1, 5 bases. V shed 0 bases and J shed 8 bases, with 13 bases lying between them. The CDR3 is made up of 14 amino acids. In germline, CDR1 is KGHSH, CDR2 LQKENI. CDR3 sequence (DNA): TGTGCCAGCTCACCACCGGGGGGACGGGGGGAAGCTTTCTTT. Protein sequence: CASSPPGGRGEAFF.

This clonotype was seen many times. This chain links TRBV11-2 with TRBJ2-3; possible D gene TRBD1, 5 bases. The CDR3 length is 14 residues. In germline, CDR1 is SGHAT, CDR2 FQNNGV. Trimming pared 5 bases from V and 5 bases from J, leaving 14 bases between. The CDR3 is CASSLNPRGDTQYF. The CDR3 DNA sequence: TGTGCCAGCAGCCTCAATCCAAGGGGAGATACGCAGTATTTT. The full variable domain, rest sourced from reference TRBV11-2 and TRBJ2-3, is EAGVAQSPRYKIIEKRQSVAFWCNPISGHATLYWYQQILGQGPKLLIQFQNNGVVDDSQLPKDRFSAERLKGVDSTLKIQPAKLEDSAVYLCASSLNPRGDTQYFGPGTRLTVL.

V gene TRBV6-1 combines with J gene TRBJ2-3; perhaps TRBD1 as D (8 bases). This CDR3 is built from 15 residues. V was shortened by 2 bases and J by 3 bases, with 12 bases between the two germline ends. CDR1 is MNHNS and CDR2 is SASEGT in the germline V gene. The CDR3 DNA reads as TGTGCCAGCAGTGAAAGCGGGACAGGTACAGATACGCAGTATTTT. Its protein is CASSESGTGTDTQYF.

This clonotype was seen only a few times. The V gene is TRBV19, the J gene TRBJ1-1; D gene ambiguous. The germline CDR1 and CDR2 sequences are LNHDA and SQIVND (reference sequence). The ends were cut back, 1 base at V and 0 bases at J, with 18 bases in the middle. The length of the CDR3 is 18 residues. The CDR3 nucleotides are TGTGCCAGTAGTATAGCGTGGGGTGCGGGAGGAGTGAACACTGAAGCTTTCTTT. Translation: CASSIAWGAGGVNTEAFF. Together with reference TRBV19 and TRBJ1-1, the CDR3 gives the full variable domain: DGGITQSPKYLFRKEGQNVTLSCEQNLNHDAMYWYRQDPGQGLRLIYYSQIVNDFQKGDIAEGYSVSREKKESFPLTVTSAQKNPTAFYLCASSIAWGAGGVNTEAFFGQGTRLTVV.

There are a few counts of this clonotype. V is TRBV20-1 and J is TRBJ2-1; D uncertain. Per the germline V gene, CDR1 is DFQATT and CDR2 is SNEGSKA (reference sequence). The CDR3 runs to 14 residues. The ends were cut back, 3 bases at V and 4 bases at J, with 13 bases in the middle. This CDR3 is CSARQIQIYNEQFF. The CDR3 DNA follows: TGCAGTGCTAGGCAGATACAAATTTACAATGAGCAGTTCTTC.

The chain couples TRBV5-4 to TRBJ1-1; no clear D gene. The CDR3 runs to 15 residues. The germline CDR1 and CDR2 sequences are SGHNT and YYREEE (reference sequence). With 4 bases removed from V and 6 bases from J, the gap between germline ends came to 19 bases. CDR3 in amino acids: CASSLALGPDPEAFF. DNA of the CDR3: TGTGCCAGCAGCCTGGCCCTAGGACCTGACCCTGAAGCTTTCTTT.

In its sample, this clonotype was seen a few times. The rearrangement uses TRBV23-1 and TRBJ1-5; 7 positions match TRBD1. TRBV23-1 is an open reading frame whose function is uncertain. Trimming cost V 4 bases and J 2 bases; bases outside gene matches: 5. The CDR3 is 15 amino acids. The chain's CDR3 is CASSPWGQCNQPQHF. For the CDR3, the DNA is TGCGCCAGCAGTCCGTGGGGACAGTGCAATCAGCCCCAGCATTTT.

This clonotype turned up a few times. This chain joins TRBV18 and TRBJ2-2; 7 bases align to TRBD1. Per the germline V gene, CDR1 is KGHSH and CDR2 is LQKENI. Trimming removed 3 bases from V and 1 base from J; junction bases left unmatched: 5. This CDR3 comprises 16 residues. For the CDR3, the DNA is TGTGCCAGCTCACCTTTCCGGGACAGGAACACCGGGGAGCTGTTTTTT. Amino acids: CASSPFRDRNTGELFF.

This clonotype came up a few times. J is TRBJ2-1 and V is TRBV12-3 or TRBV12-4; D gene ambiguous. The CDR3 is 13 residues long. Trimming took off 1 base at V and 10 bases at J, with 11 bases between the two ends. In DNA, the CDR3 is TGTGCCAGCAGTTTAGGAAGGCCGGTCGAGCAGTTCTTC. It is translated as CASSLGRPVEQFF.